This T cell receptor beta chain was captured in a study of breast tumors, draining lymph nodes, adjacent tissues. The J segment lost 4 bases and the V segment lost 4 bases, leaving 12 bases of the junction unmatched. Looked up from germline, CDR1 is SGHRS and CDR2 is YFSETQ. The CDR3 is 16 residues long. This clonotype was recorded at least ten times. Its antigen is unidentified. Points from the study as a whole: Most tumor T cells seemingly derive from lymph node, then expand in tumor. Tumors had less TCR diversity than lymph nodes, more than nontumor tissue. Data only fit, rather than demonstrated, lymph node origin of most tumor T cells.

TCRdb called the multiplex PCR reads again in MiXCR, with one record for every CDR3 protein. In the table there are 120,000 to 150,000 distinct CDR3 sequences, 30% to 35% of which are singletons. Breast cancer patients provided tissue from their axillary draining lymph nodes. The source is a female donor with breast cancer. Some clones in this sample may be carry-over from other donors' samples. The gene calls are TRBV5-1 and TRBJ1-2; 8 bases agree with TRBD1. Source material: axillary lymph node tissue. CDR3 in DNA: TGCGCCAGCAGCCCGGGACAGGTATCGCCCGGCTATGGCTACACCTTC. Translating it yields CASSPGQVSPGYGYTF.